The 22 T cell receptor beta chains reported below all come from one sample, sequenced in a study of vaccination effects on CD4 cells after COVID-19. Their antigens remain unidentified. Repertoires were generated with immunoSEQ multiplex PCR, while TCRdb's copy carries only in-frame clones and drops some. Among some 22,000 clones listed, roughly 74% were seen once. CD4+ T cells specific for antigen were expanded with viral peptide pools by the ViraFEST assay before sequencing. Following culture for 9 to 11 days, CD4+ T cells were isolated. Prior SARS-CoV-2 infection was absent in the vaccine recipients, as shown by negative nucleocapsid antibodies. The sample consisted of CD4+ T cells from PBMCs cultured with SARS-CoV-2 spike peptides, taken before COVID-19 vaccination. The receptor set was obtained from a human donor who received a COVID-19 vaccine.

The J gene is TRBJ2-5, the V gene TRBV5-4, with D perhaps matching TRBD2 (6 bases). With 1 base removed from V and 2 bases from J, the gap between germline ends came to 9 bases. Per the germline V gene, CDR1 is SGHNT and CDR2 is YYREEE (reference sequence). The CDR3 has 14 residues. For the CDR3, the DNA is TGTGCCAGCAGCTTGAACGCGGGGCAAGAGACCCAGTACTTC. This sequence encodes CASSLNAGQETQYF.

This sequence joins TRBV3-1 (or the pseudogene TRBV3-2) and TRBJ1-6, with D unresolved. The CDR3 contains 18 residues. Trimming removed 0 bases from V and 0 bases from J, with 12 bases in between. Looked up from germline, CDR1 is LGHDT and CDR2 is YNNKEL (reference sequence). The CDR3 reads CASSQDYGVASYNSPLHF. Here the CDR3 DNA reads TGTGCCAGCAGCCAAGATTACGGGGTCGCCTCCTATAATTCACCCCTCCACTTT.

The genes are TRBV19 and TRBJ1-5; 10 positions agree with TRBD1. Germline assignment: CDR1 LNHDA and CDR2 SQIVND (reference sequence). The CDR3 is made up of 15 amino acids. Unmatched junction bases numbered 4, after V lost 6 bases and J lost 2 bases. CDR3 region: CASSDRGRGNQPQHF. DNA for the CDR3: TGTGCCAGTAGCGACAGGGGGCGAGGCAATCAGCCCCAGCATTTT.

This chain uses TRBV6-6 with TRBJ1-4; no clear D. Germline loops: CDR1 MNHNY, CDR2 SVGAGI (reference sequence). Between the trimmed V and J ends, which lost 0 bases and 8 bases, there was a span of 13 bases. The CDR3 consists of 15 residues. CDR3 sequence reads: CASSYSISNGEKLFF. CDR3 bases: TGTGCCAGCAGTTACTCGATCAGTAACGGGGAAAAACTGTTTTTT.

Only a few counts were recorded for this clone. CDR3 sequence reads: CASSNTGGNQPQHF. The DNA of the CDR3 is TGTGCCAGTAGTAACACAGGGGGCAATCAGCCCCAGCATTTT. The chain employs TRBV19 and TRBJ1-5; 7 bases align to TRBD1. The CDR3 contains 14 residues. Unmatched junction bases numbered 2, after V lost 4 bases and J lost 2 bases. Germline V gives CDR1 LNHDA, CDR2 SQIVND (reference sequence).

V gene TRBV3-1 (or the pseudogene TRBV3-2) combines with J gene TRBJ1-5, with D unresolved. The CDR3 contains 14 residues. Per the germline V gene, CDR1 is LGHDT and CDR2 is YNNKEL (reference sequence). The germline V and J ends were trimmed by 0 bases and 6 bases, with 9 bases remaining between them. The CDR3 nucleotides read TGTGCCAGCAGCCAAGAAAGGGTTGGTCAGCCCCAGCATTTT. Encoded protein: CASSQERVGQPQHF.

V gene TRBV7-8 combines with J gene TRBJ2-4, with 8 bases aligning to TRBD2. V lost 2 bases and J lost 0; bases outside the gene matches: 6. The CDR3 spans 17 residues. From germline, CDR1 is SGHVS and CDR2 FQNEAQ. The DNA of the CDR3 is TGTGCCAGCAGCTTAAAGCGGGGGCTGGGAGCCAAAAACATTCAGTACTTC. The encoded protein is CASSLKRGLGAKNIQYF.

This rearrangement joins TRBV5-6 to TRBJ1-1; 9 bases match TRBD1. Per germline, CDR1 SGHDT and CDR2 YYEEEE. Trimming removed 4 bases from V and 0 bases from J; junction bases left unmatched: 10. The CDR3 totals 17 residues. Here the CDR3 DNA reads TGTGCCAGCAGCCTTGTCCGGACAGGGGATGTGAACACTGAAGCTTTCTTT. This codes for CASSLVRTGDVNTEAFF.

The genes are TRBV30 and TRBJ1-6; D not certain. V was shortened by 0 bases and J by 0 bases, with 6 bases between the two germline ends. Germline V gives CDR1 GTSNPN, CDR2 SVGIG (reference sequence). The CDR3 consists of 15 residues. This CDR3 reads CAWSVQSSYNSPLHF. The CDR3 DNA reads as TGTGCCTGGAGTGTACAGAGCTCCTATAATTCACCCCTCCACTTT.

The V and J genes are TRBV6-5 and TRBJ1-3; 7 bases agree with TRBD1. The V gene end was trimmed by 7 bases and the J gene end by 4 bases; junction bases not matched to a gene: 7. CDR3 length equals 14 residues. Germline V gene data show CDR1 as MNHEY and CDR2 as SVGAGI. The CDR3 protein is CASTSGQAGNTIYF. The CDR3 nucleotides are TGTGCCAGCACCTCCGGACAGGCCGGAAACACCATATATTTT.

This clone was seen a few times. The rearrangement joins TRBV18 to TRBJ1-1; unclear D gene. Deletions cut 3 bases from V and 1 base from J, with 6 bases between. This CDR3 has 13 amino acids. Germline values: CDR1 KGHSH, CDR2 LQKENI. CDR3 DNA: TGTGCCAGCTCACCTGCGGGGAACACTGAAGCTTTCTTT. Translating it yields CASSPAGNTEAFF. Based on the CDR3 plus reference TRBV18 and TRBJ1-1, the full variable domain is NAGVMQNPRHLVRRRGQEARLRCSPMKGHSHVYWYRQLPEEGLKFMVYLQKENIIDESGMPKERFSAEFPKEGPSILRIQQVVRGDSAAYFCASSPAGNTEAFFGQGTRLTVV.

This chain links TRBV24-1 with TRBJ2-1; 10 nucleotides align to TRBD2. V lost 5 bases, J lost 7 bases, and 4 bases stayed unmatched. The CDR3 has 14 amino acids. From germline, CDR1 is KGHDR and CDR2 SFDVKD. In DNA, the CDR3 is TGTGCCACCAGTGGAGAACTAGCGGGGAATGAGCAGTTCTTC. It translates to CATSGELAGNEQFF.

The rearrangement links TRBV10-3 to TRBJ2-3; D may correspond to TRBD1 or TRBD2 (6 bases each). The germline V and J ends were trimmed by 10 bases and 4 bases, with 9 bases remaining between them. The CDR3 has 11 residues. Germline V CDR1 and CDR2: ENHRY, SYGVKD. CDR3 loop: CATGGADTQYF. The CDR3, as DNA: TGTGCCACCGGGGGCGCAGATACGCAGTATTTT.

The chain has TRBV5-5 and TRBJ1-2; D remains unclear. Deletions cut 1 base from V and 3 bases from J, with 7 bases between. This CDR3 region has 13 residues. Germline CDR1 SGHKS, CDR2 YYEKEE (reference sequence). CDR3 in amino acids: CASSLQDHYGYTF. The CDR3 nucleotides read TGTGCCAGCAGCTTGCAGGATCACTATGGCTACACCTTC.

The CDR3 DNA reads TGTGCCATCAGTGTTGCGAGGGAAGCTGGAAACACCATATATTTT. It encodes CAISVAREAGNTIYF. The rearrangement uses TRBV10-3 and TRBJ1-3; D gene uncertain. Per germline, CDR1 ENHRY and CDR2 SYGVKD. The CDR3 totals 15 residues. The ends were cut back, 4 bases at V and 2 bases at J, with 12 bases in the middle.

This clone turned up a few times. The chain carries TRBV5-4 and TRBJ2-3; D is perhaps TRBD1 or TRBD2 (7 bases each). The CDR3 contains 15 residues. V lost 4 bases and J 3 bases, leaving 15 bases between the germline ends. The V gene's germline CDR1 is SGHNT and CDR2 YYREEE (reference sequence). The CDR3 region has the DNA TGTGCCAGCAGCGGTAACAGGGGAGGGACAGATACGCAGTATTTT. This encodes CASSGNRGGTDTQYF.

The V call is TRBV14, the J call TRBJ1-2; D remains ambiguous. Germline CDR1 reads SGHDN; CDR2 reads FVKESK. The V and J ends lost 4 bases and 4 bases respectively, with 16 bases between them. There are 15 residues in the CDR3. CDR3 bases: TGTGCCAGCAGCCGTGACCCGAGACCCCTCTATGGCTACACCTTC. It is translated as CASSRDPRPLYGYTF.

The CDR3 DNA reads as TGTGCCAGCAGCCAAGCTGTCGGGGTCGAGCAGTACTTC. Protein: CASSQAVGVEQYF. The J gene is TRBJ2-7, the V gene TRBV3-1 (or the pseudogene TRBV3-2); D is perhaps TRBD2 (5 bases). Germline CDR1 LGHDT, CDR2 YNNKEL (reference sequence). The ends were cut back, 1 base at V and 6 bases at J, with 10 bases in the middle. The CDR3 covers 13 residues.

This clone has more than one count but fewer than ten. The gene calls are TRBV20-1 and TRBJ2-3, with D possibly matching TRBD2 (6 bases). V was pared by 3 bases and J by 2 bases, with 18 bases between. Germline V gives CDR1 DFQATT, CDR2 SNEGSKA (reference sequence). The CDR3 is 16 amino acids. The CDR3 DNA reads TGCAGTGCTAGTGGGGGGACGAAAGGGCACACAGATACGCAGTATTTT. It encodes CSASGGTKGHTDTQYF.

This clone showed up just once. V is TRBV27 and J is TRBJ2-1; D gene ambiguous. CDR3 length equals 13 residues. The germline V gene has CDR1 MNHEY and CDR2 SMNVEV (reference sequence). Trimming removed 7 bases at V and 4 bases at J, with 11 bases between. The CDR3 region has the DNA TGTGCCAGCAATGGGGTTAGGTACAATGAGCAGTTCTTC. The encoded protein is CASNGVRYNEQFF.

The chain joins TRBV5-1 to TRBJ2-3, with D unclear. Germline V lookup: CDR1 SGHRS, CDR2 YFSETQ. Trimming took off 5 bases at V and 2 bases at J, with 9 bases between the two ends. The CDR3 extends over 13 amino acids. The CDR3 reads CASRVSTTDTQYF. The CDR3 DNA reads TGCGCCAGCAGGGTCTCCACCACAGATACGCAGTATTTT.

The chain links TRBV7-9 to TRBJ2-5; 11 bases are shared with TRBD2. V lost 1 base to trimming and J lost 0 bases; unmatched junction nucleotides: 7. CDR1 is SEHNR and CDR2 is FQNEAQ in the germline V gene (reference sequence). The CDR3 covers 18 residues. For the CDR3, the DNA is TGTGCCAGCAGCTTAGGGCTAGCGGGAGGCGCCTACCAAGAGACCCAGTACTTC. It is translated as CASSLGLAGGAYQETQYF.